This entry lists 21 T cell receptor beta chains sequenced from one sample in a study of T cell repertoires in cytomegalovirus infection. From the reads, TCRdb called clonotypes with MiXCR, one entry per CDR3 protein. The sample records 310,000 or so distinct CDR3 sequences, around 10% being singletons. The specimen sequenced was PBMCs. The receptors originated from a human donor in good health (CMV status not recorded). Some clones in this sample may be carry-over from other donors' samples.

Many counts were recorded for this clonotype. The rearrangement joins TRBV4-3 to TRBJ1-1; 8 positions agree with TRBD1. Trimming removed 3 bases from V and 1 base from J; junction bases left unmatched: 4. Germline V gene lookup returns CDR1 LGHNA and CDR2 YSLEER. The CDR3 is 15 residues long. The CDR3 loop is CASSQHRGTNTEAFF. CDR3 DNA sequence: TGCGCCAGCAGCCAGCACAGGGGGACGAACACTGAAGCTTTCTTT.

This clonotype was counted at least ten times. The rearrangement uses TRBV20-1 and TRBJ2-2, with D possibly matching TRBD2 (5 bases). Germline V CDR1 and CDR2: DFQATT, SNEGSKA (reference sequence). The ends were cut back, 0 bases at V and 4 bases at J, with 15 bases in the middle. The CDR3 sequence is 16 residues long. This CDR3 is CSARDGGSIGTGELFF. CDR3 nucleotide sequence: TGCAGTGCTAGAGATGGAGGTAGCATAGGCACCGGGGAGCTGTTTTTT.

This clonotype has a count of ten or more. The chain recombines TRBV29-1 with TRBJ2-3, with D perhaps matching TRBD2 (7 bases). Per the germline V gene, CDR1 is SQVTM and CDR2 is ANQGSEA. The CDR3 spans 11 residues. CDR3: CGGGAGDTQYF. The CDR3 nucleotides read TGCGGGGGGGGGGCCGGAGATACGCAGTATTTT.

The rearrangement links TRBV27 to TRBJ1-1; tentatively, D is TRBD1 (5 bases). Between the trimmed V and J ends, which lost 7 bases and 1 base, there was a span of 19 bases. CDR1 is MNHEY and CDR2 is SMNVEV in the germline V gene (reference sequence). The CDR3 has 16 amino acids. DNA of the CDR3: TGTGCCAGCACTAGTATTTCGACAGAGAAGAACACTGAAGCTTTCTTT. Encoded protein: CASTSISTEKNTEAFF.

This clonotype was detected many times. V gene TRBV7-6 combines with J gene TRBJ2-1, with a weak D call TRBD2 (6 bases). The CDR3 loop spans 13 amino acids. The V end lost 3 bases, the J end lost 10 bases, and 13 bases lay between the germline ends. Germline V gene lookup returns CDR1 SGHVS and CDR2 FNYEAQ. Here the CDR3 reads CASSLKTSGEQFF. CDR3 coding DNA: TGTGCCAGCAGCTTGAAGACAAGCGGGGAGCAGTTCTTC.

This clonotype was seen ten or more times. The V call is TRBV29-1, the J call TRBJ2-7; no clear D. Trimming took 4 bases from V and 3 from J, leaving 7 bases between them. This CDR3 is built from 11 residues. Germline lookup yields CDR1 SQVTM and CDR2 ANQGSEA. The CDR3 is CSVVASYEQYF. The CDR3 DNA follows: TGCAGCGTTGTGGCAAGCTACGAGCAGTACTTC.

This clonotype was seen at least ten times. V gene TRBV24-1 combines with J gene TRBJ2-3, with D hard to call. V shed 2 bases and J shed 6 bases, with 5 bases lying between them. This CDR3 contains 12 residues. Germline values: CDR1 KGHDR, CDR2 SFDVKD. In DNA, the CDR3 is TGTGCCACCAGTGATTGGGATGATACGCAGTATTTT. Translation: CATSDWDDTQYF.

The sample holds a few counts of this clonotype. CDR3 region: CASSLDGAAADTQYF. The CDR3 DNA follows: TGTGCCAGCAGCTTAGATGGGGCAGCGGCGGATACGCAGTATTTT. The chain employs TRBV7-2 and TRBJ2-3, with D perhaps being TRBD1 or TRBD2 (5 bases each). This CDR3 contains 15 residues. Trimming stripped 1 base from V and 6 bases from J, with 14 bases between. Per germline, CDR1 SGHTA and CDR2 FQGNSA.

This clonotype has ten or more counts. This sequence joins TRBV7-6 and TRBJ2-3; the D is unclear. Germline lookup yields CDR1 SGHVS and CDR2 FNYEAQ. This CDR3 is built from 16 residues. The V end was cut by 0 bases, the J end by 4 bases, with 14 bases between. CDR3 sequence: CASSLALRTLADTQYF. CDR3 in DNA: TGTGCCAGCAGCTTAGCGCTCAGGACCCTGGCAGATACGCAGTATTTT.

This clonotype was picked up a small number of times. The genes are TRBV7-6 and TRBJ1-1, with D uncertain. Trimming pared 4 bases from V and 1 base from J, leaving 10 bases between. CDR3 length: 14 residues. Germline CDR1 and CDR2: SGHVS and FNYEAQ. CDR3 amino acids: CASSYPVPNTEAFF. CDR3 coding DNA: TGTGCCAGCAGCTATCCTGTCCCGAACACTGAAGCTTTCTTT.

This clonotype has at least ten counts. The chain carries TRBV7-2 and TRBJ2-5; D not certain. Looked up from germline, CDR1 is SGHTA and CDR2 is FQGNSA. The CDR3 has 15 residues. The germline V and J ends were trimmed by 2 bases and 0 bases, with 10 bases remaining between them. The CDR3 nucleotides are TGTGCCAGCAGCTTAAGTTGGGGTAACCAAGAGACCCAGTACTTC. Translating gives CASSLSWGNQETQYF. Complete variable domain (other parts from reference TRBV7-2 and TRBJ2-5): GAGVSQSPSNKVTEKGKDVELRCDPISGHTALYWYRQSLGQGLEFLIYFQGNSAPDKSGLPSDRFSAERTGGSVSTLTIQRTQQEDSAVYLCASSLSWGNQETQYFGPGTRLLVL.

This chain uses TRBV6-6 with TRBJ2-1, with 7 bases identical to TRBD1. Germline V gene sequence: CDR1 MNHNY, CDR2 SVGAGI (reference sequence). The CDR3 is 16 amino acids. The trim removed 8 bases at V and 5 bases at J, leaving 15 bases unmatched. The CDR3 spells CASVRGQRMRDNEQFF. CDR3 in DNA: TGTGCCAGCGTCCGGGGACAGCGGATGAGAGACAATGAGCAGTTCTTC.

At least ten counts were recorded for this clonotype. The V and J genes are TRBV19 and TRBJ1-1, with 12 bases matching TRBD1. J gave up 5 bases and V 9 bases, and 7 bases lay outside the gene matches. Looked up from germline, CDR1 is LNHDA and CDR2 is SQIVND (reference sequence). The CDR3 extends over 14 amino acids. In DNA, the CDR3 is TGTGCCAGCCTCAGGGACAGGGGGCGTACTGAAGCTTTCTTT. Its translation: CASLRDRGRTEAFF.

The table lists this clonotype with a few counts. This chain links TRBV6-4 with TRBJ2-3, with 10 positions matching TRBD2. Germline CDR1 is MRHNA and CDR2 is SNTAGT. The length of the CDR3 is 17 residues. Unmatched junction bases numbered 7, after V lost 2 bases and J lost 2 bases. The chain's CDR3 is CASSDGLAGATTDTQYF. In nucleotides, the CDR3 is TGTGCCAGCAGTGACGGGCTAGCGGGGGCTACCACAGATACGCAGTATTTT.

This clonotype showed up just a few times. The V and J genes are TRBV4-1 and TRBJ1-1, with TRBD1 matching 7 bases. The ends lost 3 bases at V and 0 bases at J; junction bases unmatched: 10. The CDR3 sequence is 17 residues long. Germline V gives CDR1 MGHRA, CDR2 YSYEKL. Written as DNA, the CDR3 is TGCGCCAGCAGCCATAGCTATCGGACAGGAATGAACACTGAAGCTTTCTTT. It yields the protein CASSHSYRTGMNTEAFF.

This clonotype was picked up many times. The rearrangement links TRBV6-4 to TRBJ2-3; TRBD1 might be the D (5 bases). V was shortened by 4 bases and J by 5 bases, with 13 bases between the two germline ends. Germline V CDR1 and CDR2: MRHNA, SNTAGT. The CDR3 sequence is 14 residues long. The CDR3 DNA is TGTGCCAGCAGTGTGGGGCAGGCCCGAGATACGCAGTATTTT. It is translated as CASSVGQARDTQYF.

This clonotype was recorded many times. The rearrangement uses TRBV2 and TRBJ2-1; 12 bases map to TRBD2. CDR3 length: 17 residues. J gave up 2 bases and V 2 bases, and 4 bases lay outside the gene matches. The germline V gene encodes CDR1 SNHLY and CDR2 FYNNEI. The CDR3 region has the DNA TGTGCCAGCAGTGAACTAGCGGGGGGGCCGGCCTACAATGAGCAGTTCTTC. Its translation is CASSELAGGPAYNEQFF.

The gene calls are TRBV15 and TRBJ1-4, with D uncertain. The CDR3 is 13 amino acids. CDR1 LNHNV and CDR2 YYDKDF come from the germline V gene (reference sequence). Deletions cut 8 bases from V and 6 bases from J, with 13 bases between. Here the CDR3 DNA reads TGTGCCACCGCCGGGATCCTTGATGAAAAACTGTTTTTT. This translates into CATAGILDEKLFF.

This sequence joins TRBV5-1 and TRBJ2-6; 7 positions agree with TRBD1. J was trimmed by 0 bases and V by 0 bases; bases with no gene match: 0. The CDR3 contains 16 residues. CDR1 and CDR2 (germline): SGHRS, YFSETQ. CDR3 DNA sequence: TGCGCCAGCAGCTTGGGGGACAGCTCTGGGGCCAACGTCCTGACTTTC. This codes for CASSLGDSSGANVLTF. The complete variable domain, with remaining parts taken from reference TRBV5-1 and TRBJ2-6, reads KAGVTQTPRYLIKTRGQQVTLSCSPISGHRSVSWYQQTPGQGLQFLFEYFSETQRNKGNFPGRFSGRQFSNSRSEMNVSTLELGDSALYLCASSLGDSSGANVLTFGAGSRLTVL.

This clonotype is a singleton in its sample. This chain links TRBV9 with TRBJ1-2; D is perhaps TRBD1 (6 bases). The length of the CDR3 is 14 residues. V dropped 0 bases and J dropped 7 bases, with 13 bases sitting between them. Germline values: CDR1 SGDLS, CDR2 YYNGEE. In DNA, the CDR3 is TGTGCCAGCAGCGTAGATGGACAGATAGTTGGCTACACCTTC. It yields the protein CASSVDGQIVGYTF.

This clonotype was picked up many times. The V and J genes are TRBV7-9 and TRBJ2-2; TRBD2 agrees at 7 bases. CDR1 and CDR2 from the germline V gene are SEHNR and FQNEAQ (reference sequence). This CDR3 spans 16 amino acids. V was pared by 3 bases and J by 1 base, with 5 bases of the junction left unmatched. The CDR3 nucleotides are TGTGCCAGCAGCTTCTACGCGGGGGTGAACACCGGGGAGCTGTTTTTT. It translates to CASSFYAGVNTGELFF.